This T cell receptor (beta chain) derives from a study of shared clonotypes between healthy human individuals. Sequencing used immunoSEQ multiplex PCR; TCRdb keeps in-frame clones, though not all of them. The sample shows millions of clones, more than 90% of them seen only once. On this clone: Its antigen remains unidentified.

Germline CDR1 MDHEN, CDR2 SYDVKM. V shed 6 bases, J shed 7 bases, and the junction held 14 bases outside the gene matches. The CDR3 is 17 amino acids. Notes on the study in general: Tissue TCR repertoires likely differ from these blood-only repertoires. The expectation was that sequencing depth would affect clonotype sharing among donors.

The chain combines TRBV28 with TRBJ1-4; 10 nucleotides align to TRBD1. Sequenced sample: naive CD4+ T cells sorted from blood. As for subset: CD45RA+ positively selected. This TCR came from a man younger than 30 in good health. CDR3 in DNA: TGTGCCAGCAGCCGAGGACAGGGGGTCGGGTATAGTGAAAAACTGTTTTTT. Translation gives CASSRGQGVGYSEKLFF.